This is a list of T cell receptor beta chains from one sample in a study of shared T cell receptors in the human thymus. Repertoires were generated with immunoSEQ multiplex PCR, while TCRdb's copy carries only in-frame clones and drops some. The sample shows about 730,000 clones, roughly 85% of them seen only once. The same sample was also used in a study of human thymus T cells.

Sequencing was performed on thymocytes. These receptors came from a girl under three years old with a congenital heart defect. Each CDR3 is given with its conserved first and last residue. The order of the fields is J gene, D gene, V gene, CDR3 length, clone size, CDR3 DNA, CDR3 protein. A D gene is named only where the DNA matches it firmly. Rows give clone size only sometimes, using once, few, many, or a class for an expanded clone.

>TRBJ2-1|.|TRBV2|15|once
TGTGCCAGGTCCGGGGAATCTTACAATGAAGTCGAGCAGTTCTTC
CARSGESYNEVEQFF
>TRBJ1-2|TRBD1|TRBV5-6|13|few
TGTGCCAGCAGCTCCATAGGACAGGGAAGCTACACCTTC
CASSSIGQGSYTF
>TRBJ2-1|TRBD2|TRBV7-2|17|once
TGTGCCAGCAGTCAGACTAGCGGGGGAAGCTCCTACAATGAGCAGTTCTTC
CASSQTSGGSSYNEQFF
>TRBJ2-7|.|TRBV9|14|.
TGTGCCAGCAGCGTCCGGGACAACCCCTACGAGCAGTACTTC
CASSVRDNPYEQYF
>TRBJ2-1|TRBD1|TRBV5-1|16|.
TGCGCCAGCAGCTTGGGGGACAGGGGGGTCTTCCATGAGCAGTTCTTC
CASSLGDRGVFHEQFF
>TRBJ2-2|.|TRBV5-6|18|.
TGTGCCAGCAGCTTGGTTGGGGGCGCGGCCCACGGAACCGGGGAGCTGTTTTTT
CASSLVGGAAHGTGELFF
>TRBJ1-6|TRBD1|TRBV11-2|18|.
TGTGCCAGCAGCTTATCGTCAGGGGGCGTCTCCTATAATTCACCCCTCCACTTT
CASSLSSGGVSYNSPLHF
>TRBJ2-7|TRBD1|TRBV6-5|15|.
TGTGCCAGCAGTTACCCTCGACAGGGAGCGTACGAGCAGTACTTC
CASSYPRQGAYEQYF
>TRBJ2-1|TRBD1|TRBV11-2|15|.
TGTGCCAGCAGCCCGGGACAGGGGGGTGTCGATGAGCAGTTCTTC
CASSPGQGGVDEQFF
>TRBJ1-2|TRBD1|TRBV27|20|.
TGTGCCAGCAGTTTATCGCCACTACACACAGGGGGCATAAGGGCTAATGGCTACACCTTC
CASSLSPLHTGGIRANGYTF
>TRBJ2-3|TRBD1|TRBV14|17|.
TGTGCCACAAGGGGACAGCCTCACTTTGGATACACAGATACGCAGTATTTT
CATRGQPHFGYTDTQYF
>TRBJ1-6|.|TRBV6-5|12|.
TGTGCCAGCGGCAGGGTTGATTCACCCCTCCACTTT
CASGRVDSPLHF
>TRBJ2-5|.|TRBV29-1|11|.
TGCAGCGTGTCATCAGAAGAGACCCAGTACTTC
CSVSSEETQYF
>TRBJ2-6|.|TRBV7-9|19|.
TGTGCCAGCAGCTTAGATGATCGGGTCCCCAACTCTGGGGCCAACGTCCTGACTTTC
CASSLDDRVPNSGANVLTF
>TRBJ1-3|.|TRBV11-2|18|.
TGTGCCAGCAAGCTGGACTCGGTACAGTCACTCTCTGGAAACACCATATATTTT
CASKLDSVQSLSGNTIYF
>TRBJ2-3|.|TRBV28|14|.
TGTGCCAGCAGCATACCGGAGGGGCAAGATACGCAGTATTTT
CASSIPEGQDTQYF
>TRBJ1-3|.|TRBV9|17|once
TGTGCCAGCAGCGCCGGACACGCTAACATTTTCGGAAACACCATATATTTT
CASSAGHANIFGNTIYF
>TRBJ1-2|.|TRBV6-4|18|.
TGTGCCAGCACGAGAACGTTCCAAGGGGGAAGGGCGCCTTATGGCTACACCTTC
CASTRTFQGGRAPYGYTF
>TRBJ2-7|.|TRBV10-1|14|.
TGCGCCAGCAGTGAAAAGGACAGTAACTACGAGCAGTACTTC
CASSEKDSNYEQYF
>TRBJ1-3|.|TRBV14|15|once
TGTGCCAGCAGCCAAGGCCCTCCGGGAGGAAACACCATATATTTT
CASSQGPPGGNTIYF
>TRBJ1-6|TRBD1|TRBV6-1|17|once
TGTGCCAGCAGTGAAGAGGGGACAGGGTTCTATAATTCACCCCTCCACTTT
CASSEEGTGFYNSPLHF
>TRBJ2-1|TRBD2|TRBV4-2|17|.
TGTGCCAGCAGCCAAGATCTCCTTTCCGGGAGGAACAATGAGCAGTTCTTC
CASSQDLLSGRNNEQFF
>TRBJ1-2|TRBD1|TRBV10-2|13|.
TGCGCCAGCAGATTAGGACAGGGGAGTGGCTACACCTTC
CASRLGQGSGYTF
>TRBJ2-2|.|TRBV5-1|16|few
TGCGCCAGCAGCTGGGCGATGGCAGGGGCTGGCGGGGAGCTGTTTTTT
CASSWAMAGAGGELFF
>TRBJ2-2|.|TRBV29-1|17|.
TGCAGCGTTGAAGATGACGTGGAGGGTGAGGGATCCGGGGAGCTGTTTTTT
CSVEDDVEGEGSGELFF
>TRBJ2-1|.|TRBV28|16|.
TGTGCCAGCAGTTTGCCAAGCGACGGGGGGCGGAATGAGCAGTTCTTC
CASSLPSDGGRNEQFF
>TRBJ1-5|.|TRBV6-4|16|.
TGTGCCAGCCCCGGGCCGACAGGAGCGGGAAGTCAGCCCCAGCATTTT
CASPGPTGAGSQPQHF